This T cell receptor beta chain was captured in a study of cytomegalovirus exposure and HLA in healthy donors. The PCR employed 60 Vbeta primers together with 13 Jbeta primers. Sequencing was performed with immunoSEQ multiplex PCR; in TCRdb, only in-frame clones are kept and a portion is missing. The top ten clones hold about 2.2% of a sample with 90,000 to 110,000 clones, more than 60% of them seen once. Source material: PBMCs. The TCR was taken from a man aged 25-45 years in good health and CMV-seronegative.

CDR3 sequence (DNA): TGTGCCAGCAGTCCCCGGGGCGGGGGCTACGAGCAGTACTTC. The encoded protein is CASSPRGGGYEQYF. The V call is TRBV6-5, the J call TRBJ2-7; 7 nucleotides agree with TRBD2. The trim removed 5 bases at V and 3 bases at J, leaving 7 bases unmatched. Germline V CDR1 and CDR2: MNHEY, SVGAGI. The CDR3 extends over 14 amino acids.